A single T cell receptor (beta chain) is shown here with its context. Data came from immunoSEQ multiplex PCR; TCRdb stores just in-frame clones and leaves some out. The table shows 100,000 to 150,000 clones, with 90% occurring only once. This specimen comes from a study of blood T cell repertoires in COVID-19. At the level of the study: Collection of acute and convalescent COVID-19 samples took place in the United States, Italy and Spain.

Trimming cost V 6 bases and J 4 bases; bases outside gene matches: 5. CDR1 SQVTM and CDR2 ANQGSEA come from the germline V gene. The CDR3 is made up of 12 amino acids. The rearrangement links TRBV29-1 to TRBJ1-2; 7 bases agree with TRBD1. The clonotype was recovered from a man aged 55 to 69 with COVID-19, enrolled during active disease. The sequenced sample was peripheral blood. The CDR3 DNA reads TGCAGCGTAGGACAGGAGGGCTATGGCTACACCTTC. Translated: CSVGQEGYGYTF.